This TCR beta chain was obtained from a study of regulatory T cells in long-lasting Graves disease. Time point defined: persistent/refractory GD, antithyroid drugs over 5 years with positive TRAb. Isolated PBMC RNA provided the starting material for the TCR library. Researchers made TCR beta libraries by using iRepertoire HTBI primers and running Arm-PCR on CDR3 regions. MiXCR was run by TCRdb on the multiplex PCR reads, yielding one entry per CDR3 protein. The data hold approximately 400,000 distinct CDR3 sequences, with around 21% observed a single time. The sequencing here drew on peripheral blood mononuclear cells (PBMCs), taken when the disease was refractory, from a patient treated with antithyroid drugs. The sequence was obtained from a female donor with Graves disease.

The CDR3 DNA reads as TGCAGTGCTAGGGGACTAGCGGGAAGAGGTACGGACGAGCAGTACTTC. Amino acids: CSARGLAGRGTDEQYF. The chain links TRBV20-1 to TRBJ2-7; the match to TRBD2 covers 13 bases. CDR3 length: 16 amino acids. CDR1 is DFQATT, CDR2 SNEGSKA, per germline (reference sequence). Germline trimming cut 3 bases from V and 5 bases from J; bases unmatched to any gene: 10.